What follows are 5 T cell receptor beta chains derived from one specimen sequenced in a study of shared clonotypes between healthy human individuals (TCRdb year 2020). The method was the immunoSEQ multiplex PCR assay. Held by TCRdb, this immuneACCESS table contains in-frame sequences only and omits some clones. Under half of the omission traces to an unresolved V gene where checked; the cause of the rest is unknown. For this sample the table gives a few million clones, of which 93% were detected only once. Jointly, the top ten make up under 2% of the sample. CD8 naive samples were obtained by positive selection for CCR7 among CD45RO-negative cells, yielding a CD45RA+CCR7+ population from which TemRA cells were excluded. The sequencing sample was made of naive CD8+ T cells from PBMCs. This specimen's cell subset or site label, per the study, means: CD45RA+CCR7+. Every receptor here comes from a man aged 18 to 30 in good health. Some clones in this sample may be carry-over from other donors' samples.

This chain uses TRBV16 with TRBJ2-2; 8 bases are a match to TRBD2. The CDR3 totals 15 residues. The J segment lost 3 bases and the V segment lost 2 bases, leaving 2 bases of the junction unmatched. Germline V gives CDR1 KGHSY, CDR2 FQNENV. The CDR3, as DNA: TGTGCCAGCAGCCAAGCACTAGCGGACACCGGGGAGCTGTTTTTT. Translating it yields CASSQALADTGELFF.

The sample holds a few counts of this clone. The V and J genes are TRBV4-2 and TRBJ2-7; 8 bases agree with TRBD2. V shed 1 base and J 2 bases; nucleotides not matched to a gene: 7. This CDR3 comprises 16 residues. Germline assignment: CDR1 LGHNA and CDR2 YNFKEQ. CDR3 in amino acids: CASSQGTAGGTYEQYF. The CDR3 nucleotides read TGTGCCAGCAGCCAAGGGACGGCGGGAGGAACCTACGAGCAGTACTTC.

CDR3 DNA: TGTGCCAGCACAGACACAAATCAGCCCCAGCATTTT. Protein: CASTDTNQPQHF. V usage is TRBV2 and J usage is TRBJ1-5, with no clear D. The CDR3 has 12 amino acids. CDR1 is SNHLY and CDR2 is FYNNEI in the germline V gene. V dropped 7 bases and J dropped 4 bases, with 8 bases sitting between them.

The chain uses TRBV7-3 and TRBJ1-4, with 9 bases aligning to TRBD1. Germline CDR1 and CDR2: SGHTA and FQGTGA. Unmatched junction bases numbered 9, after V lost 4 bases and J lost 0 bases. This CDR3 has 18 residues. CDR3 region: CASSSSGQGPATNEKLFF. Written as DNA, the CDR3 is TGTGCCAGCAGCTCCTCCGGACAGGGGCCGGCAACTAATGAAAAACTGTTTTTT.

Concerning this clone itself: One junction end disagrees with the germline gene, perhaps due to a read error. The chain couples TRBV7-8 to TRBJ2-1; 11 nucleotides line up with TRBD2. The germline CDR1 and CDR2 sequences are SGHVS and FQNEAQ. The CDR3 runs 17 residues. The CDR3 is CASSLVRVAGGWDEQFF. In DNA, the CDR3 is TGTGCCAGCAGTTTAGTTCGGGTAGCGGGAGGGTGGGATGAGCAGTTCTTC.